These 10 T cell receptor beta chains were all obtained from the same sample, sequenced in a study of T cell responses to AZD1222 COVID-19 vaccine. Assay: immunoSEQ multiplex PCR; the TCRdb copy retains only in-frame clones and omits some. Of approximately 140,000 clones in the sample, around 90% were seen once. The sequences come from peripheral blood, collected on day 0 of AZD1222 vaccination. These receptors all stem from an adult in good health.

The CDR3: CASSYSGGPYGYTF. As DNA, the CDR3 is TGTGCCAGCAGTTACTCGGGCGGACCATATGGCTACACCTTC. V is TRBV6-2 or TRBV6-3 and J is TRBJ1-2; D is undetermined. The CDR3 totals 14 residues. Germline V CDR1 and CDR2: MNHEY, SVGEGT. The V gene lost 0 bases and the J gene lost 5 bases, with 10 bases spanning the gap.

The gene calls are TRBV6-5 and TRBJ2-5, with 9 bases lining up with TRBD2. The CDR3 extends over 15 amino acids. Trimming at V came to 6 bases and at J to 1 base, leaving 6 bases not matched to a gene. Germline V gives CDR1 MNHEY, CDR2 SVGAGI. CDR3 protein: CASRHRTSAQETQYF. Here the CDR3 DNA reads TGTGCCAGCAGGCATAGGACTAGCGCCCAAGAGACCCAGTACTTC.

This clone has only one observation. This rearrangement joins TRBV7-2 to TRBJ2-5, with TRBD1 matching 8 bases. With V trimmed by 0 bases and J by 7 bases, 7 bases remained unmatched. From germline, CDR1 is SGHTA and CDR2 FQGNSA. The CDR3 has 15 residues. Here the CDR3 reads CASSLARQGSGTQYF. Here the CDR3 DNA reads TGTGCCAGCAGCTTAGCACGACAGGGGTCAGGGACCCAGTACTTC.

The chain has TRBV29-1 and TRBJ1-1; D unclear. The CDR3 runs to 13 residues. The V end was cut by 6 bases, the J end by 3 bases, with 14 bases between. Germline V gene sequence: CDR1 SQVTM, CDR2 ANQGSEA. The CDR3 loop reads CSVGRREDTEAFF. The CDR3 nucleotides read TGCAGCGTAGGGCGAAGGGAGGACACTGAAGCTTTCTTT.

The chain recombines TRBV27 with TRBJ2-3; a weak D match, TRBD1 (6 bases). CDR1 MNHEY and CDR2 SMNVEV come from the germline V gene (reference sequence). This CDR3 region has 17 residues. Between the trimmed V and J ends, which lost 2 bases and 6 bases, there was a span of 21 bases. CDR3 protein: CASSLEGVELRADTQYF. In DNA, the CDR3 is TGTGCCAGCAGTTTAGAGGGGGTCGAACTCCGGGCGGATACGCAGTATTTT.

V and J are TRBV5-4 and TRBJ2-7, with TRBD2 matching over 8 bases. CDR1 is SGHNT and CDR2 is YYREEE in the germline V gene (reference sequence). The V and J ends lost 0 bases and 3 bases, in that order; junction bases with no gene match: 5. The length of the CDR3 is 15 residues. The CDR3, as DNA: TGTGCCAGCAGCTTGGGACGGGGGGGGAACTACGAGCAGTACTTC. This encodes CASSLGRGGNYEQYF.

The chain couples TRBV7-3 to TRBJ1-3, with TRBD1 as a possible D gene (6 bases). V gave up 3 bases and J gave up 0 bases, with 6 bases separating them. The CDR3 contains 14 residues. The germline CDR1 and CDR2 sequences are SGHTA and FQGTGA. CDR3 sequence (DNA): TGTGCCAGCAGCTTGGACAGCTCTGGAAACACCATATATTTT. It encodes CASSLDSSGNTIYF.

This chain joins TRBV18 and TRBJ1-1; 8 bases agree with TRBD1. Trimming cost V 6 bases and J 1 base; bases outside gene matches: 10. Germline V CDR1 and CDR2: KGHSH, LQKENI. The CDR3 has 16 residues. The CDR3 here is CASSQGQGEWNTEAFF. For the CDR3, the DNA is TGTGCCAGCTCGCAAGGACAGGGCGAGTGGAACACTGAAGCTTTCTTT.

The V gene is TRBV7-8, the J gene TRBJ2-3; D is perhaps TRBD2 (5 bases). Germline V gives CDR1 SGHVS, CDR2 FQNEAQ. Trimming left V 3 bases short and J 4 bases short, with 14 bases between. This CDR3 is built from 15 residues. The CDR3 protein is CASSFFGSRADTQYF. The CDR3 nucleotides are TGTGCCAGCAGCTTTTTTGGGAGTAGAGCAGATACGCAGTATTTT.

The V call is TRBV11-2, the J call TRBJ2-7, with 10 positions matching TRBD2. V shed 1 base and J 3 bases; nucleotides not matched to a gene: 6. Germline V gene sequence: CDR1 SGHAT, CDR2 FQNNGV. The CDR3 is 16 residues long. The CDR3 DNA sequence: TGTGCCAGCAGCTTAGCCATAGCGGGAGGATTCTACGAGCAGTACTTC. Its translation is CASSLAIAGGFYEQYF.